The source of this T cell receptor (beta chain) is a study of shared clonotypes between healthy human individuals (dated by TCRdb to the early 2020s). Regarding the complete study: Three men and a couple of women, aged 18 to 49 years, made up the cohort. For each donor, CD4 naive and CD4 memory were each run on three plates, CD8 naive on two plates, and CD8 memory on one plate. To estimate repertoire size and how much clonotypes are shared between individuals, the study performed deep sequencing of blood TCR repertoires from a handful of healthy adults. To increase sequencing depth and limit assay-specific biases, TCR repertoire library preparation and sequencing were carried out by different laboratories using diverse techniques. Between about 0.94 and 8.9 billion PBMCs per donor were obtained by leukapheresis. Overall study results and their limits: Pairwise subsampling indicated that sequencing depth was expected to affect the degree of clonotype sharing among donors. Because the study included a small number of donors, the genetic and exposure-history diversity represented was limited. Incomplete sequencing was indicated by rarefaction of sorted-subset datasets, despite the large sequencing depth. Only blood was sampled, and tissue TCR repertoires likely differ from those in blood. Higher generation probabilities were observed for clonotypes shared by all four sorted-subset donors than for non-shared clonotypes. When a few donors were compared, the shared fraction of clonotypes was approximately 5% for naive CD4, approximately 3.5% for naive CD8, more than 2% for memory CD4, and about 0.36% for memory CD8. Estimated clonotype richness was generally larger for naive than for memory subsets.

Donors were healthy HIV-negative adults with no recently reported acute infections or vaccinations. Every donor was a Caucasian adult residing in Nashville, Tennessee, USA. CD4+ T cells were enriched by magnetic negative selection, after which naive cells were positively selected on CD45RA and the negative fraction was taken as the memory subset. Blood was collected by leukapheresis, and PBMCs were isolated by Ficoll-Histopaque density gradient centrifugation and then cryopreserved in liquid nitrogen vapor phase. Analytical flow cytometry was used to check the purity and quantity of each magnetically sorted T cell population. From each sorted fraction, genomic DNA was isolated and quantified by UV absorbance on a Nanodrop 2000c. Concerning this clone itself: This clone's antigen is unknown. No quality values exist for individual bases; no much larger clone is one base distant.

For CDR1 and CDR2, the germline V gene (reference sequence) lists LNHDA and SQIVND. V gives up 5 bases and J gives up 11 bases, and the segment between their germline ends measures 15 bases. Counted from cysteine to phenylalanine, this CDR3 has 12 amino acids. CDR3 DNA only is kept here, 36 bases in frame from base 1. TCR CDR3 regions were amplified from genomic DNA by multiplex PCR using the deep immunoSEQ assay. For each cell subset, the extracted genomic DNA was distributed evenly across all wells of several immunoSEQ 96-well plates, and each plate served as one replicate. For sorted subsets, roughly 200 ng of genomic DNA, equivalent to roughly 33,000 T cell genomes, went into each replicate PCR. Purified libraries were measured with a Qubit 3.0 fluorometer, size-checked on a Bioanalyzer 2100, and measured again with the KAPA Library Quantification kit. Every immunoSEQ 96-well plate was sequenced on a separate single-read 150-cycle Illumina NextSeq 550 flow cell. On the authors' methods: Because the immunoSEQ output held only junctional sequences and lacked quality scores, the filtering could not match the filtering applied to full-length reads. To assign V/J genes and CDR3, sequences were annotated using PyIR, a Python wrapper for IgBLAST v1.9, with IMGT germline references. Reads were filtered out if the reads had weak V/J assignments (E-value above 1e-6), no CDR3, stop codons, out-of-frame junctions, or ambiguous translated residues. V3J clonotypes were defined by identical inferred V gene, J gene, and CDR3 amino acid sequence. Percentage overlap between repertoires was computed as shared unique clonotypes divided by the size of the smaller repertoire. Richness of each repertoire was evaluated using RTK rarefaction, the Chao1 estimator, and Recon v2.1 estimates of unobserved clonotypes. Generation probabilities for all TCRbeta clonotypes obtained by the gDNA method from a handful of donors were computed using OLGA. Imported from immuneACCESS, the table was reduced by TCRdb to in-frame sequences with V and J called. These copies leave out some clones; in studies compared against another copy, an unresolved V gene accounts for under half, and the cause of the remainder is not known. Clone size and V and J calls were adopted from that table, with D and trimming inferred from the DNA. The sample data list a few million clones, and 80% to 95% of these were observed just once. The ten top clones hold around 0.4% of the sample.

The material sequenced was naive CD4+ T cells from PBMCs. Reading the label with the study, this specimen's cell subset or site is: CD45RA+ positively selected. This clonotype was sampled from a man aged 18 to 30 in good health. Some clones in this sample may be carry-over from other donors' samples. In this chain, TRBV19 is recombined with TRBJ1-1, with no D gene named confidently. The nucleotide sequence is TGTGCCAGTAGTGTGGCGGACGGAGGGGCTTTCTTT. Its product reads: CASSVADGGAFF.